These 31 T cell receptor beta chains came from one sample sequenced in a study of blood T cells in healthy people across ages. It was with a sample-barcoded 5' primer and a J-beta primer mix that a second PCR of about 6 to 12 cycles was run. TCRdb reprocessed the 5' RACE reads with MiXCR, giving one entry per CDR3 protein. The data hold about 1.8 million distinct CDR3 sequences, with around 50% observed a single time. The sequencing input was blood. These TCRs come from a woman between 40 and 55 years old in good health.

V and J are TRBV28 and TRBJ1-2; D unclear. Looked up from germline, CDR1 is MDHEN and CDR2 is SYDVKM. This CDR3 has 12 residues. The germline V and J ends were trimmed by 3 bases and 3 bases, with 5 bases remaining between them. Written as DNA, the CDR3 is TGTGCCAGCAGTTTTCCCGACTATGGCTACACCTTC. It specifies CASSFPDYGYTF.

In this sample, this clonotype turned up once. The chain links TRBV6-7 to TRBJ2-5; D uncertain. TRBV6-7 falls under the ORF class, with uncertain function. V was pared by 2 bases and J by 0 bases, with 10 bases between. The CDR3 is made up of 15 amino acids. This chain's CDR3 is CASSYTSGYQETQYF. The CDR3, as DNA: TGTGCCAGCAGTTACACCTCAGGATACCAAGAGACCCAGTACTTC.

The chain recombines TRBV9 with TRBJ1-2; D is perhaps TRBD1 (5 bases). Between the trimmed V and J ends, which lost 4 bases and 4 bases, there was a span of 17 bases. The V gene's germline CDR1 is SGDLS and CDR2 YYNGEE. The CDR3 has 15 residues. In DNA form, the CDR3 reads TGTGCCAGCAGCCCAGGGACTGCCCGTAGCTATGGCTACACCTTC. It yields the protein CASSPGTARSYGYTF.

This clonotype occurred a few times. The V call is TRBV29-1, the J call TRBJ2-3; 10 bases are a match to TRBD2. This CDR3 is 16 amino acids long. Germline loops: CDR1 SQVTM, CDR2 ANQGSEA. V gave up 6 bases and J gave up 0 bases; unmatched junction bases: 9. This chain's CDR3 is CSVVAGGKRSTDTQYF. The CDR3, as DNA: TGCAGCGTGGTAGCGGGGGGAAAACGAAGCACAGATACGCAGTATTTT.

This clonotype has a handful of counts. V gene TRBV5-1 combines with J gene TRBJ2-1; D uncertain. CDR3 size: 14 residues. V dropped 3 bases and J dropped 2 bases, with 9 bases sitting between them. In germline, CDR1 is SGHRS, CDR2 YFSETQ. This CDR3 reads CASSSVGAYNEQFF. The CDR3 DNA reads TGCGCCAGCAGCTCCGTGGGCGCCTACAATGAGCAGTTCTTC.

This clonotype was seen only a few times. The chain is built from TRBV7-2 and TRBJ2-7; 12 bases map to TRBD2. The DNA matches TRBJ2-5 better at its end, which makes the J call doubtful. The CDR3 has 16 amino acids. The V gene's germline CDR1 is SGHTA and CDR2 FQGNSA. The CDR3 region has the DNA TGTGCCAGCAGCTTGCACTCTAGCGGGGGGGCTCAGACCCAGTACTTC. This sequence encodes CASSLHSSGGAQTQYF.

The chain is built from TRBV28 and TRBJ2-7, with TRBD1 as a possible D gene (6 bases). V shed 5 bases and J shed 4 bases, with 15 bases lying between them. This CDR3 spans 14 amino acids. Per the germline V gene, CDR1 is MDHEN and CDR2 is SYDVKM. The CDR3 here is CASSPGETGYEQYF. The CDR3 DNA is TGTGCCAGCAGTCCTGGGGAAACAGGGTACGAGCAGTACTTC.

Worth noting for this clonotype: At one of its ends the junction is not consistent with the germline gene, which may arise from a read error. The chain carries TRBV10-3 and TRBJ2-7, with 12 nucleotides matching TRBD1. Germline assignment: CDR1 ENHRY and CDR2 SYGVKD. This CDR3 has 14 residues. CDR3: CASSGTGGSHEQYF. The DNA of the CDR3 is TGTGCCAGCAGTGGGACAGGGGGCTCTCACGAGCAGTACTTC.

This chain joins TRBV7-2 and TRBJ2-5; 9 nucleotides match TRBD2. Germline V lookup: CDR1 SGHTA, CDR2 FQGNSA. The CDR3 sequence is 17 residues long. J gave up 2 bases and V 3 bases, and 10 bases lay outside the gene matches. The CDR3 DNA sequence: TGTGCCAGCAGCTTCCCCCTGCGGGGGGGACCACAAGAGACCCAGTACTTC. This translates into CASSFPLRGGPQETQYF.

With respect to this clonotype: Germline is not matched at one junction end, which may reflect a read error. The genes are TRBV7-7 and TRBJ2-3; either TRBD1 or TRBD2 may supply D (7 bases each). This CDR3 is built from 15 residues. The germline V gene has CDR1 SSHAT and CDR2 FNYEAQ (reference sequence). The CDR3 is CASSQGGSTTDTQYF. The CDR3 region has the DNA TGTGCTAGCAGCCAGGGGGGGTCCACCACAGATACGCAGTATTTT.

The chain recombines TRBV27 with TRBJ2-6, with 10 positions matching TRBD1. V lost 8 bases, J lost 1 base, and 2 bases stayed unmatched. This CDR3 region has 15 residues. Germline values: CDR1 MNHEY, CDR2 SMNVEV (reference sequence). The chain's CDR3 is CASGTGVSGANVLTF. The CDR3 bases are TGTGCCAGCGGGACAGGGGTATCTGGGGCCAACGTCCTGACTTTC.

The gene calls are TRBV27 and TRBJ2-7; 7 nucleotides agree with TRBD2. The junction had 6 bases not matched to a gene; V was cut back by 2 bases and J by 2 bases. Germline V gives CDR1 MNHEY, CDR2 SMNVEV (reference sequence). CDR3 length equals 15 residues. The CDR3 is CASSLAGLAAYEQYF. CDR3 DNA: TGTGCCAGCAGTTTAGCGGGGCTAGCGGCCTACGAGCAGTACTTC.

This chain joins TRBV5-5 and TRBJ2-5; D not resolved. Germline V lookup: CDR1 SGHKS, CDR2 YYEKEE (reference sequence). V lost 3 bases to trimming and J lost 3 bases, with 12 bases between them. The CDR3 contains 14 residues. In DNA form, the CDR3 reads TGTGCCAGCAGCTATGAAGGAGATAAAGAGACCCAGTACTTC. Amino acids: CASSYEGDKETQYF.

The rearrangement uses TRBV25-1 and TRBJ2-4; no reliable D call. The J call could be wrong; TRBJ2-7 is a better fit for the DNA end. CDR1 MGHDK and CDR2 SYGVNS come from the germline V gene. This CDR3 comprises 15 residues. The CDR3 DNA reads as TGTGCCAGCAGTGAATATATGACACCGACCTACGAGCAGTACTTC. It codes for CASSEYMTPTYEQYF.

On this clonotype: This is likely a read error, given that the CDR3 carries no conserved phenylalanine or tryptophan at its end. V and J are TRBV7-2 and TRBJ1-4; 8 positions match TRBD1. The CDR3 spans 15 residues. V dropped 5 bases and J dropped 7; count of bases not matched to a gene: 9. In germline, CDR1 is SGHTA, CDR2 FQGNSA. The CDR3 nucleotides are TGTGCCAGCAGCCTCCAGGGGGCATCAAGTGAAAAACTGTTTTTG. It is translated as CASSLQGASSEKLFL.

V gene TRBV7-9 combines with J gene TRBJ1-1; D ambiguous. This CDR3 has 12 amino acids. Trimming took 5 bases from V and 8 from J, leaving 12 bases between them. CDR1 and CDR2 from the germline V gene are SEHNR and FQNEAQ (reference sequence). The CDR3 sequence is CASSPPGREAFF. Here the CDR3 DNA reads TGTGCCAGCAGCCCCCCCGGGCGGGAAGCTTTCTTT.

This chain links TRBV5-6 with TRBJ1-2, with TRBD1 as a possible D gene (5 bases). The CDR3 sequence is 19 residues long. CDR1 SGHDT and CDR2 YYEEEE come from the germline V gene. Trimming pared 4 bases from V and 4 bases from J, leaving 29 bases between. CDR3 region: CASSIRRPGRGVLTYGYTF. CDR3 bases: TGTGCCAGCAGCATTAGACGTCCGGGACGGGGAGTACTAACCTATGGCTACACCTTC.

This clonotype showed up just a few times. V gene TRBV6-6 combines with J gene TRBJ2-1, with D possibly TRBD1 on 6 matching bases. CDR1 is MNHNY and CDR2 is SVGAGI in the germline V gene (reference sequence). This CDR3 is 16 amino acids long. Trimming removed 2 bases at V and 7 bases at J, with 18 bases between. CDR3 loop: CASSYGQHTIGNEQFF. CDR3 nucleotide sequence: TGTGCCAGCAGTTACGGACAGCACACCATCGGGAATGAGCAGTTCTTC.

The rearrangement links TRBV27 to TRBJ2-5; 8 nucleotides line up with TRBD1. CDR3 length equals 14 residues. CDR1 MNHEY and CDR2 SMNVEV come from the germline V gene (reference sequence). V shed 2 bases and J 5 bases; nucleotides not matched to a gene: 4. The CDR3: CASSLQGAQETQYF. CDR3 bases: TGTGCCAGCAGTTTACAGGGGGCGCAGGAGACCCAGTACTTC.

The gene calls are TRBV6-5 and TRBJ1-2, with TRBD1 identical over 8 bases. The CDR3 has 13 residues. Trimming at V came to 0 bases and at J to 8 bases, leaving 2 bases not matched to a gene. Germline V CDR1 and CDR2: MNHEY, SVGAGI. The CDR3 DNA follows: TGTGCCAGCAGTTACTCCCAGGGGGCAGGCTACACCTTC. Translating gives CASSYSQGAGYTF.

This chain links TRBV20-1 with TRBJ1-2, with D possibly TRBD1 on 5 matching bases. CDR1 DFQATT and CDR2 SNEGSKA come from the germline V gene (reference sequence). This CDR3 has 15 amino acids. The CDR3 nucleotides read TGCAGCGCTTACTCACAGGCGGCCACGGGCTATGGCTACACCTTC. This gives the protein CSAYSQAATGYGYTF.

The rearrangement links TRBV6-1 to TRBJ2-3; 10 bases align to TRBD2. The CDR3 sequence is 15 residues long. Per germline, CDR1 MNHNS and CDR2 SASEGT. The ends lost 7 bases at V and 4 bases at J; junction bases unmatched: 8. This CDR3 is CASIRQRGGPDTQYF. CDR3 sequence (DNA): TGTGCCAGCATTCGACAGCGGGGGGGCCCAGATACGCAGTATTTT.

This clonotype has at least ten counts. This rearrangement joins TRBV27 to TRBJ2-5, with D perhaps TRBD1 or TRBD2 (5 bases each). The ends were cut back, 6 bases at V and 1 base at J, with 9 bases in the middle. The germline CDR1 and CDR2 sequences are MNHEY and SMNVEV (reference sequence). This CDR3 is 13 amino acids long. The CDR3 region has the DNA TGTGCCAGCAGATCAGGGACCCAAGAGACCCAGTACTTC. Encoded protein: CASRSGTQETQYF.

CDR3 sequence: CATSSLTPVGRSYGYTF. CDR3 DNA sequence: TGTGCCACCAGCAGCCTGACCCCGGTGGGTCGGAGCTATGGCTACACCTTC. The chain is built from TRBV15 and TRBJ1-2; no clear D. Germline loops: CDR1 LNHNV, CDR2 YYDKDF (reference sequence). The CDR3 sequence is 17 residues long. Trimming left V 3 bases short and J 4 bases short, with 21 bases between.

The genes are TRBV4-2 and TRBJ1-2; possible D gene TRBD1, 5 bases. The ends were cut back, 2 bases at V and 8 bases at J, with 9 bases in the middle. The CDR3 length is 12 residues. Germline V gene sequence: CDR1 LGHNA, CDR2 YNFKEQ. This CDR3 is CASSQFGAGYTF. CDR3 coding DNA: TGTGCCAGCAGCCAATTTGGGGCGGGCTACACCTTC.

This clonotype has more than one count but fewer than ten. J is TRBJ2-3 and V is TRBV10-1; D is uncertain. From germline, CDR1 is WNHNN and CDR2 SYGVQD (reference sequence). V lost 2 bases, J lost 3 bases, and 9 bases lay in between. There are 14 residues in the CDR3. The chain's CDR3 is CASSEVGTTDTQYF. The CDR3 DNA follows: TGCGCCAGCAGTGAGGTGGGAACGACAGATACGCAGTATTTT.

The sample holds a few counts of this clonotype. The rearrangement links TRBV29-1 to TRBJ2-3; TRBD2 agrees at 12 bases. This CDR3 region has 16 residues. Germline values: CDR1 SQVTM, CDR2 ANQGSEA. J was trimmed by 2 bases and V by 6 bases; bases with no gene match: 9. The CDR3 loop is CSVPPTSGGFTDTQYF. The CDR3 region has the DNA TGCAGCGTCCCCCCGACTAGCGGGGGATTCACAGATACGCAGTATTTT.

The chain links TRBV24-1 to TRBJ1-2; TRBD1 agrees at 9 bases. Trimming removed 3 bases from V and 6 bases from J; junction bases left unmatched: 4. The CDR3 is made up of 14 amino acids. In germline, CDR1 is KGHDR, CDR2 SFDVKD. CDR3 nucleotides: TGTGCCACCAGTGATGGACAGGGGCCCCATGGCTACACCTTC. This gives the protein CATSDGQGPHGYTF.

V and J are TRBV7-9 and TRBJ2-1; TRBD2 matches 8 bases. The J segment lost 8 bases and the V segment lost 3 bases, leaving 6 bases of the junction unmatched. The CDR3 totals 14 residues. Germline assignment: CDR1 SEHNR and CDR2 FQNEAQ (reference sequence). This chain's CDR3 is CASSLAGGRDEQFF. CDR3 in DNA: TGTGCCAGCAGCTTGGCGGGGGGCCGGGATGAGCAGTTCTTC.

The CDR3 sequence: CASSSRLAQSDTQYF. The CDR3 DNA reads TGTGCCAGCAGCAGCCGACTAGCTCAGTCCGATACGCAGTATTTT. V is TRBV9 and J is TRBJ2-3; TRBD2 matches at 7 bases. V was clipped by 4 bases and J by 6 bases; unmatched bases: 11. Germline CDR1 is SGDLS and CDR2 is YYNGEE. CDR3 length: 15 amino acids.

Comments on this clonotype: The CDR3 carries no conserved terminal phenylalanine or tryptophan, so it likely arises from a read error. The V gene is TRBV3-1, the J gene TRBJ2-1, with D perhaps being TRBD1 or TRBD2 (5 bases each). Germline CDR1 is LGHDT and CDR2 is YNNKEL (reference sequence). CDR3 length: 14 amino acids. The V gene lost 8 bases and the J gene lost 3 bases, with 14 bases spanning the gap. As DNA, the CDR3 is TGTGCCAGCGGCCCCGGGACGGTCTACAATGAGCAGTTCTTG. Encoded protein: CASGPGTVYNEQFL.